This is a list of T cell receptor beta chains from one sample in a study of T cells in Graves' hyperthyroidism and ophthalmopathy. TCRdb itself ran the multiplex PCR reads through MiXCR, one entry per CDR3 protein. The table lists roughly 380,000 distinct CDR3 sequences, around 18% of them singletons. The sample was blood. The receptors were sampled from a woman aged 40 to 50 with Graves' ophthalmopathy. Both conserved end residues are part of each CDR3.

j_call v_call cdr3_aa
TRBJ2-7 TRBV7-8 CASSLVTSWSYEQYF
TRBJ1-2 TRBV7-2 CASSLVQGAFGYTF
TRBJ2-6 TRBV6-2/TRBV6-3 CASSYSTGANVLTF
TRBJ2-7 TRBV5-1 CASSLLEGRNEQYF
TRBJ2-2 TRBV6-2/TRBV6-3 CASRPRASGVGLDTGELFF
TRBJ2-7 TRBV11-2 CASSSALASTYEQYF
TRBJ2-7 TRBV6-5 CASSYDRGHWEQYF
TRBJ1-2 TRBV28 CASSFQGDYGYTF
TRBJ1-2 TRBV30 CAWSDEGGYTF
TRBJ2-7 TRBV15 CATSRPFQGDEQYF
TRBJ2-7 TRBV28 CASSQDRGLVWQYF
TRBJ2-7 TRBV29-1 CSVAEGYNEQYF
TRBJ2-7 TRBV7-7 CASSLTGTSGEQYF
TRBJ1-1 TRBV11-2 CASTRTGGFSDTEAFF
TRBJ2-5 TRBV6-1 CASSTSVGGRQETQYF
TRBJ1-2 TRBV6-1 CASRDTTGLVFYGYTF
TRBJ2-7 TRBV28 CASSFSGRAGEQYF
TRBJ1-1 TRBV7-9 CASSLATGVNTEAFF
TRBJ1-2 TRBV12-5 CASGSTGVGYTF
TRBJ1-1 TRBV10-3 CAISVGPNTEAFF
TRBJ1-2 TRBV19 CASSTQDIAGYGYTF
TRBJ2-7 TRBV18 CASSPPDKDGREQYF
TRBJ2-2 TRBV6-1 CASSKGNTGELFF
TRBJ2-7 TRBV29-1 CSVSGAYEQYF
TRBJ1-2 TRBV13 CASSLARADFYGYTF
TRBJ2-7 TRBV30 CAWSRGTATYEQYF
TRBJ2-4 TRBV20-1 CSAVPSGQNLAKNIQYF
TRBJ1-2 TRBV4-1 CASSQEVGEYYGYTF
TRBJ2-2 TRBV28 CASSFPGGGGELFF
TRBJ2-5 TRBV7-9 CASSFRTGGGQETQYF
TRBJ2-5 TRBV12-3/TRBV12-4 CASSFPGRKTQYF
TRBJ2-3 TRBV12-3/TRBV12-4 CASSPQLAGGQGDTQYF
TRBJ1-2 TRBV7-6 CASSDRGELGYTF
TRBJ2-5 TRBV6-5 CASSRQTGGGRETQYF
TRBJ1-5 TRBV28 CASSFAGFNQPQHF
TRBJ1-1 TRBV6-2/TRBV6-3 CASTLRQGLGTEAFF
TRBJ1-2 TRBV2 CARLRDRGDYGYTF
TRBJ1-5 TRBV5-6 CASSRYGYNQPQHF
TRBJ2-2 TRBV30 CAWSARRIDRHTGELFF
TRBJ1-1 TRBV13 CASSTGGDRTEAFF
TRBJ2-2 TRBV30 CAWRGQGTSNTGELFF
TRBJ2-7 TRBV19 CASTRAEEQHPRQYF
TRBJ1-5 TRBV7-9 CASSSQGANQPQHF
TRBJ2-7 TRBV28 CASSSPGTASYEQYF
TRBJ2-7 TRBV5-1 CASGPTGSYEQYF
TRBJ1-3 TRBV25-1 CASSDEDRRSGNTIYF
TRBJ2-7 TRBV27 CASSLRGTEAYEQYF
TRBJ1-2 TRBV7-2 CASSLVAPVRVLMFF
TRBJ2-5 TRBV6-1 CASSDINSEETQYF
TRBJ2-7 TRBV30 CAWNLRGTGASEQYF